Listed below are T cell receptor beta chains from one sample, sequenced in a study of blood T cell repertoires in COVID-19. TCRdb keeps only in-frame clones here, not all; method: immunoSEQ multiplex PCR. The sample has under 150,000 clones; approximately 85% are singletons. What was sequenced was peripheral blood. These receptors all stem from a man older than 75 with acute or convalescent COVID-19. Each CDR3 is given with its conserved first and last residue. D genes are given only for firm matches. Clone sizes are given selectively: once, few, many, or a class where the clone is expanded.

DNA	CDR3	size	D	V	J
TGTGCCAGCAGCTCCCGGGGCGGGGGGAACACCGGGGAGCTGTTTTTT	CASSSRGGGNTGELFF	.	TRBD2	TRBV7-9	TRBJ2-2
TGTGCCAGCAGCTTACCCGGGACAGGGTTCAATTCACCCCTCCACTTT	CASSLPGTGFNSPLHF	.	TRBD1	TRBV7-8	TRBJ1-6
TGCGCCAGCAGCCTGGGACGGAAAGGGGATGGCTACACCTTC	CASSLGRKGDGYTF	few	.	TRBV5-1	TRBJ1-2
TGTGCCAGCAGCTCAGGGCAGGGCCATGGCTACACCTTC	CASSSGQGHGYTF	.	.	TRBV7-6	TRBJ1-2
TGTGCCAGCAGTCAGGAATCTGTCGCAGATACGCAGTATTTT	CASSQESVADTQYF	once	.	TRBV27	TRBJ2-3
TGTGCCAGCAGCACTGGACTAGCGGGAGTGGGAGATACGCAGTATTTT	CASSTGLAGVGDTQYF	.	TRBD2	TRBV7-3	TRBJ2-3
TGTGCTAGTGGTCCCGGCGGCCTGAACATTCAGTACTTC	CASGPGGLNIQYF	.	.	TRBV12-5	TRBJ2-4
TGTGCCAGCAGTGATCAGACAGGGTCCCCATACACCTTC	CASSDQTGSPYTF	once	TRBD1	TRBV6-4	TRBJ1-2
TGTGCCAGCAGTCCGCCTCGGACAGGAATTAACAATCAGCCCCAGCATTTT	CASSPPRTGINNQPQHF	once	TRBD1	TRBV28	TRBJ1-5
TGTGCCAGCAGCCCGGACTCATACAATGAGCAGTTCTTC	CASSPDSYNEQFF	few	.	TRBV7-3	TRBJ2-1
TGTGCCAGCAGCTTAGGGACAGGGGCCAATCAGCCCCAGCATTTT	CASSLGTGANQPQHF	.	TRBD1	TRBV7-8	TRBJ1-5
TGCGCCAGCAGCGGGGACAGGTCCTCCTACAATGAGCAGTTCTTC	CASSGDRSSYNEQFF	once	TRBD1	TRBV5-1	TRBJ2-1
TGTGCCAGCAGCCCACCGGGACTCTCATACGTCGAGCAGTACTTC	CASSPPGLSYVEQYF	.	.	TRBV3-1/TRBV3-2	TRBJ2-7
TGTGCCAGCAGCGGGGACAGAACTTACTCAGGGGCCAACGTCCTGACTTTC	CASSGDRTYSGANVLTF	.	TRBD1	TRBV2	TRBJ2-6
TGCAGCGTTGATCAGGGTAAAGGCGAGCAGTACTTC	CSVDQGKGEQYF	.	.	TRBV29-1	TRBJ2-7
TGTGCCAGACCCCAGGCCAGGGGGCTGGATGAGCAGTTCTTC	CARPQARGLDEQFF	.	TRBD1	TRBV18	TRBJ2-1
TGTGCCAGCAGCGTAGGGTCAGGGGCGACTGAAGCTTTCTTT	CASSVGSGATEAFF	.	.	TRBV9	TRBJ1-1
TGTGCCAGCGCACCCGGGTTTTTCTCCTACGAGCAGTACTTC	CASAPGFFSYEQYF	.	.	TRBV7-3	TRBJ2-7
TGTGCCAGCAGCAGAGGGACAGGGATTTTAAATGAGCAGTTCTTC	CASSRGTGILNEQFF	.	TRBD1	TRBV7-2	TRBJ2-1
TGTGCCAGCAGCCCACAACCGGGAACTGAAGCTTTCTTT	CASSPQPGTEAFF	.	.	TRBV3-1/TRBV3-2	TRBJ1-1